This TCR beta chain is drawn from a study of cytomegalovirus exposure and HLA in healthy donors. Study results and caveats: In vitro testing confirmed a few CMV-associated chains as specific for CMV antigens.

Comments on this clone: Antigen unknown.

Both 60 Vbeta primers and 13 Jbeta primers went into the PCR. The repertoire was sequenced with immunoSEQ multiplex PCR; TCRdb's copy has only in-frame clones and lacks some. Of 180,000 or so clones in the sample, roughly 79% were seen once. Source material: PBMCs. The receptor comes from a woman aged 30 to 39 in good health and CMV-seropositive.

The CDR3, as DNA: TGCGCCAGCAGCTTGGATGGTAGCGGGAGACGAGGGGAGCAGTTCTTC. As protein: CASSLDGSGRRGEQFF. The rearrangement uses TRBV5-1 and TRBJ2-1; 9 bases are shared with TRBD2. This CDR3 spans 16 amino acids. CDR1 and CDR2 (germline): SGHRS, YFSETQ. J gave up 10 bases and V 0 bases, and 11 bases lay outside the gene matches.